The entry below describes one TCR beta chain. Antigen: not known. The data stem from a study of beta chain features in type 1 diabetes. CD45RO/CCR7/CD25/CD127/CD95/CD27 sorting isolated CD4+ naive, central memory, regulatory and stem cell-like memory cells. As every portion of the isolated RNA was reverse transcribed, the sequencing read expressed TCRB transcripts. Libraries were prepared by immunoSEQ multiplex PCR; TCRdb keeps only in-frame clonotypes and omits some of them. The table shows roughly 340,000 clones, with about 12% occurring only once. V trimming: 5 bases; J trimming: 3 bases; junction bases outside the gene matches: 8. The CDR3 has 15 amino acids. CDR1 SGHDN and CDR2 FVKESK come from the germline V gene. Broader study findings: Type 1 diabetes patients had TCRB CDR3s that were shorter (moderately but significantly so) in all four CD4+ subsets.

The rearrangement joins TRBV14 to TRBJ2-7; TRBD1 matches 9 bases. The source of this sequence is a woman between 18 and 30 years old with type 1 diabetes. The sequenced sample was naive CD4+ T cells from blood. CDR3 sequence: CASSYDGTGNYEQYF. CDR3 bases: TGTGCCAGCAGCTATGACGGGACAGGGAACTACGAGCAGTACTTC.